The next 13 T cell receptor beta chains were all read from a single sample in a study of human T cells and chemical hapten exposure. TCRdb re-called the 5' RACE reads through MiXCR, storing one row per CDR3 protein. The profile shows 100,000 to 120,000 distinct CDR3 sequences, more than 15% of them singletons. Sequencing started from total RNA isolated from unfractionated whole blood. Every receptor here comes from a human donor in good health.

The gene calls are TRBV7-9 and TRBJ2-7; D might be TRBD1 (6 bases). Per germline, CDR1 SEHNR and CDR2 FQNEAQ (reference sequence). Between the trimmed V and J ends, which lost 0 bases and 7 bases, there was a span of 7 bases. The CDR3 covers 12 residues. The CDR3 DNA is TGTGCCAGCAGCTTAGCCCAGGGGGAGCAGTACTTC. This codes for CASSLAQGEQYF.

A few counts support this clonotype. This chain's CDR3 is CASSPLGGPEGEQYF. The CDR3 DNA follows: TGTGCCAGCAGCCCCCTGGGAGGGCCCGAAGGCGAGCAGTACTTC. The V gene is TRBV28, the J gene TRBJ2-7; 7 bases line up with TRBD2. Germline loops: CDR1 MDHEN, CDR2 SYDVKM. The CDR3 has 15 amino acids. Unmatched junction bases numbered 14, after V lost 6 bases and J lost 6 bases. Drawing the rest from reference TRBV28 and TRBJ2-7, the complete variable domain is DVKVTQSSRYLVKRTGEKVFLECVQDMDHENMFWYRQDPGLGLRLIYFSYDVKMKEKGDIPEGYSVSREKKERFSLILESASTNQTSMYLCASSPLGGPEGEQYFGPGTRLTVT.

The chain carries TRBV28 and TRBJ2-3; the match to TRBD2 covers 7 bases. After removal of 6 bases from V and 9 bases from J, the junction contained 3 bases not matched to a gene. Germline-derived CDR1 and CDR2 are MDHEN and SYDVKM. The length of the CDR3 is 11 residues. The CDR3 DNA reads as TGTGCCAGCAGGGGGGGGGGGACGCAGTATTTT. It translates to CASRGGGTQYF. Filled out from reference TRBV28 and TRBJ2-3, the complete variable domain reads DVKVTQSSRYLVKRTGEKVFLECVQDMDHENMFWYRQDPGLGLRLIYFSYDVKMKEKGDIPEGYSVSREKKERFSLILESASTNQTSMYLCASRGGGTQYFGPGTRLTVL.

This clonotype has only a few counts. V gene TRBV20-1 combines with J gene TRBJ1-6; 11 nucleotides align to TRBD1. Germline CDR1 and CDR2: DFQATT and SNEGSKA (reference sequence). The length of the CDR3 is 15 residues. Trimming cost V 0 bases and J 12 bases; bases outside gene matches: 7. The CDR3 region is CSARDRDRGVLPLHF. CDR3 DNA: TGCAGTGCTAGAGATCGGGACAGGGGGGTCTTACCCCTCCACTTT.

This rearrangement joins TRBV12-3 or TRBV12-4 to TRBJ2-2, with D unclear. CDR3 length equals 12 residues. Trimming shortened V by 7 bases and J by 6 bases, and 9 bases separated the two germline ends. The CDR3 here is CASTQWPGELFF. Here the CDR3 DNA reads TGTGCCAGCACCCAGTGGCCCGGGGAGCTGTTTTTT.

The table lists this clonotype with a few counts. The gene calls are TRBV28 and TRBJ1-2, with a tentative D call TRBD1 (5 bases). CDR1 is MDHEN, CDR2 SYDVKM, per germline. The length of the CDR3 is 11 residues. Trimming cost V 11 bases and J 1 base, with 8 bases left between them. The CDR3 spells CAADSNYGYTF. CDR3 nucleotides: TGTGCCGCAGACAGTAACTATGGCTACACCTTC.

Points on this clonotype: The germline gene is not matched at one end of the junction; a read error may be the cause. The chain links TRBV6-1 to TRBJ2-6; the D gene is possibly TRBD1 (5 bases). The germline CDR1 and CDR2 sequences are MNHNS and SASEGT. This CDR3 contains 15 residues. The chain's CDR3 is CASGRVSSGANVLSF. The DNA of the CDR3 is TGTGCCAGCGGAAGGGTTAGCTCTGGGGCCAACGTCCTGTCTTTC.

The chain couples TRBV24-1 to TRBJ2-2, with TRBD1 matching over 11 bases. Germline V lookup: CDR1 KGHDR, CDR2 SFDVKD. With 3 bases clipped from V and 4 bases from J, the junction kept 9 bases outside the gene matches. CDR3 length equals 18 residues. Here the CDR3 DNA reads TGTGCCACCAGTGATCCCTGGACAGGGGGCGCTGGCACCGGGGAGCTGTTTTTT. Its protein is CATSDPWTGGAGTGELFF.

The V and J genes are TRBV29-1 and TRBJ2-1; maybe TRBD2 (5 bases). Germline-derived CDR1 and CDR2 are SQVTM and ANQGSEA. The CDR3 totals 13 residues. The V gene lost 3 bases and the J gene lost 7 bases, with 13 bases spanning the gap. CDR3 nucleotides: TGCAGCGTTGACAGGTTGTCGGGGAATGAGCAGTTCTTC. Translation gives CSVDRLSGNEQFF.

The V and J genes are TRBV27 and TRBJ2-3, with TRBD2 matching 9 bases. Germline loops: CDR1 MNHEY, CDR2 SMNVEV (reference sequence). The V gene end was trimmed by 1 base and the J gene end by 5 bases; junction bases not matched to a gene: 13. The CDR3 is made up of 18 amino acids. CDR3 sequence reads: CASSLFGGSGSVLDTQYF. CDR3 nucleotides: TGTGCCAGCAGTTTATTCGGTGGTAGCGGGAGTGTGTTAGATACGCAGTATTTT.

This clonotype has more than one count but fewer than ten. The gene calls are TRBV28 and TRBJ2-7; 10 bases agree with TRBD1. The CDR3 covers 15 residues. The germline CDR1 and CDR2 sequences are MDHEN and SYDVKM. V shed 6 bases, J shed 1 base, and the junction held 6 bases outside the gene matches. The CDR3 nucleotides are TGTGCCAGCAGGTTACCGGGACAGGGGTCCTACGAGCAGTACTTC. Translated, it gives CASRLPGQGSYEQYF.

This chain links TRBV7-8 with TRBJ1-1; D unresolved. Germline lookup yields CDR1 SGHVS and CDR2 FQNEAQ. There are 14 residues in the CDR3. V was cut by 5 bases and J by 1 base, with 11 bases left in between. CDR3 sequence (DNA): TGTGCCAGCAGCAACCGGGCCGAGAACACTGAAGCTTTCTTT. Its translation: CASSNRAENTEAFF.

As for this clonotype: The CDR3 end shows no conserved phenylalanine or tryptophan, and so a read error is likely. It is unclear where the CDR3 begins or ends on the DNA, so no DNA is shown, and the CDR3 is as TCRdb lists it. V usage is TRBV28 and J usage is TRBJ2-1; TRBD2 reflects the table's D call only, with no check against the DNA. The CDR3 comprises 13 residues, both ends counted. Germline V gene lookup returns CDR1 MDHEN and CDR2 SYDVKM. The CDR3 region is CASSLRLAGPLIG.